Listed below are T cell receptor beta chains from one sample, sequenced in a study of shared clonotypes between healthy human individuals. TCRdb keeps only in-frame clones here, not all; method: immunoSEQ multiplex PCR. The sample includes 600,000 to 750,000 clones, 55% to 75% of them seen just once. The sequenced material came from memory CD4+ T cells sorted from blood. The receptors here all came from a woman aged 25-40 years in good health. Both conserved end residues are part of each CDR3. D genes are given only for firm matches. A row's size may be missing; if present it is once, few, many or a size class.

v_call: TRBV4-2; clone_size: few; d_call: .; j_call: TRBJ1-2; cdr3_nt: TGTGCCAGCAGCCAAGGCCTGGGGTTGGAAGGGCTTAGTAGTGGCTACACCTTC; cdr3_aa: CASSQGLGLEGLSSGYTF
v_call: TRBV7-9; clone_size: few; d_call: TRBD2; j_call: TRBJ2-1; cdr3_nt: TGTGCCAGCAGCTTAGCGGGCGCGGGAGGAGGTGAGCAGTTCTTC; cdr3_aa: CASSLAGAGGGEQFF
v_call: TRBV5-1; clone_size: .; d_call: .; j_call: TRBJ1-3; cdr3_nt: TGCGCCAGCAGCTCCGGGCCCTCTGGAAACACCATATATTTT; cdr3_aa: CASSSGPSGNTIYF
v_call: TRBV5-1; clone_size: .; d_call: TRBD1; j_call: TRBJ2-1; cdr3_nt: TGCGCCAGCAGCTTGGAGGGGCCAGGGGGCTCCGGTGAGCAGTTCTTC; cdr3_aa: CASSLEGPGGSGEQFF
v_call: TRBV7-2; clone_size: .; d_call: TRBD2; j_call: TRBJ2-3; cdr3_nt: TGTGCCAGCAGCTTAGCCCTACTAGCGGGAGAAATCTCAGATACGCAGTATTTT; cdr3_aa: CASSLALLAGEISDTQYF
v_call: TRBV7-9; clone_size: .; d_call: TRBD1; j_call: TRBJ2-5; cdr3_nt: TGTGCCAGCAAATCGACAGGGCGAGAGACCCAGTACTTC; cdr3_aa: CASKSTGRETQYF
v_call: TRBV2; clone_size: .; d_call: .; j_call: TRBJ2-5; cdr3_nt: TGTGCCAGCAGTGAGGCCCAGGAAGAGACCCAGTACTTC; cdr3_aa: CASSEAQEETQYF
v_call: TRBV7-9; clone_size: .; d_call: .; j_call: TRBJ1-4; cdr3_nt: TGTGCCAGCAGCTTAGGCGTTGGGGATGAAAAACTGTTTTTT; cdr3_aa: CASSLGVGDEKLFF
v_call: TRBV7-7; clone_size: once; d_call: TRBD2; j_call: TRBJ2-3; cdr3_nt: TGTGCCAGCAGCCCGGCGCTGGGAGGGTCGCAGTATTTT; cdr3_aa: CASSPALGGSQYF
v_call: TRBV5-6; clone_size: .; d_call: TRBD1; j_call: TRBJ2-7; cdr3_nt: TGTGCCAGCAGCCCGGGACAGGGGACGTTCTACGAGCAGTACTTC; cdr3_aa: CASSPGQGTFYEQYF
v_call: TRBV4-1; clone_size: .; d_call: TRBD2; j_call: TRBJ2-3; cdr3_nt: TGCGCCAGCAGCCACCGGCGGGCTAGCGGCCCTAGCACAGATACGCAGTATTTT; cdr3_aa: CASSHRRASGPSTDTQYF
v_call: TRBV5-1; clone_size: .; d_call: .; j_call: TRBJ2-7; cdr3_nt: TGCGCCAGCAGCTTAACCCGCTGGGGAGTCGGCGAGCAGTACTTC; cdr3_aa: CASSLTRWGVGEQYF
v_call: TRBV5-1; clone_size: .; d_call: .; j_call: TRBJ1-2; cdr3_nt: TGCGCCAGCAGCTTGGATTTACAGAGCTACACCTTC; cdr3_aa: CASSLDLQSYTF
v_call: TRBV4-1; clone_size: .; d_call: TRBD1; j_call: TRBJ2-7; cdr3_nt: TGCGCCAGCAGCCAAGGGAATGGGGACAGGAGGGCCTACGAGCAGTACTTC; cdr3_aa: CASSQGNGDRRAYEQYF
v_call: TRBV5-4; clone_size: few; d_call: .; j_call: TRBJ1-2; cdr3_nt: TGTGCCAGCAGCCGGGACTCAGGGTTGGGCTATGGCTACACCTTC; cdr3_aa: CASSRDSGLGYGYTF
v_call: TRBV5-1; clone_size: .; d_call: .; j_call: TRBJ1-1; cdr3_nt: TGCGCCAGCAGCTTTACCGGGGCCGAGGGCACTGAAGCTTTCTTT; cdr3_aa: CASSFTGAEGTEAFF
v_call: TRBV19; clone_size: .; d_call: .; j_call: TRBJ2-2; cdr3_nt: TGTGCCAGTCGCTGGGGTCCGGCCGGAACCGGGGAGCTGTTTTTT; cdr3_aa: CASRWGPAGTGELFF
v_call: TRBV7-3; clone_size: once; d_call: .; j_call: TRBJ2-2; cdr3_nt: TGTGCCAGCAGCCCCAGGCGCACCGGGGAGCTGTTTTTT; cdr3_aa: CASSPRRTGELFF
v_call: TRBV15; clone_size: .; d_call: .; j_call: TRBJ1-5; cdr3_nt: TGTGCCACCAGCAGAGATTGGGGACATGATCAGCCCCAGCATTTT; cdr3_aa: CATSRDWGHDQPQHF
v_call: TRBV4-2; clone_size: few; d_call: TRBD1; j_call: TRBJ2-5; cdr3_nt: TGTGCCAGCAGCCAAGATATCGCGACAGGGGGAGAGACCCAGTACTTC; cdr3_aa: CASSQDIATGGETQYF
v_call: TRBV7-3; clone_size: .; d_call: .; j_call: TRBJ1-5; cdr3_nt: TGTGCCAGCAGCCGGGACAAGGATCAGCCCCAGCATTTT; cdr3_aa: CASSRDKDQPQHF
v_call: TRBV6-1; clone_size: few; d_call: TRBD2; j_call: TRBJ2-1; cdr3_nt: TGTGCCAGCAGTGAAACTAGCGGGGACTACAATGAGCAGTTCTTC; cdr3_aa: CASSETSGDYNEQFF
v_call: TRBV25-1; clone_size: .; d_call: TRBD2; j_call: TRBJ2-3; cdr3_nt: TGTGCCAGCAGTCCATCCGGGGGGTACGGCACAGATACGCAGTATTTT; cdr3_aa: CASSPSGGYGTDTQYF
v_call: TRBV28; clone_size: .; d_call: TRBD1; j_call: TRBJ1-1; cdr3_nt: TGTGCCAGCAGAACCAGGGGGCGCGGGCCTGAAGCTTTCTTT; cdr3_aa: CASRTRGRGPEAFF
v_call: TRBV6-6; clone_size: few; d_call: .; j_call: TRBJ1-5; cdr3_nt: TGTGCCAGCAGATTCAGCGATCAGCCCCAGCATTTT; cdr3_aa: CASRFSDQPQHF
v_call: TRBV14; clone_size: .; d_call: .; j_call: TRBJ1-6; cdr3_nt: TGTGCCAGCAGCCAAGGGGCGACAGCCTATAATTCACCCCTCCACTTT; cdr3_aa: CASSQGATAYNSPLHF
v_call: TRBV20-1; clone_size: .; d_call: .; j_call: TRBJ2-2; cdr3_nt: TGCAGTGCCCCGAGAACCGGGGAGCTGTTTTTT; cdr3_aa: CSAPRTGELFF
v_call: TRBV5-1; clone_size: .; d_call: .; j_call: TRBJ2-3; cdr3_nt: TGCGCCAGCAGCTTGGCTGGGAGTTCTAGCACAGATACGCAGTATTTT; cdr3_aa: CASSLAGSSSTDTQYF
v_call: TRBV28; clone_size: .; d_call: .; j_call: TRBJ2-1; cdr3_nt: TGTGCCAGCAGTTCGACGCAGTCCATCTACAATGAGCAGTTCTTC; cdr3_aa: CASSSTQSIYNEQFF
v_call: TRBV7-6; clone_size: .; d_call: .; j_call: TRBJ2-7; cdr3_nt: TGTGCCACTCGCGAGGCCGGGGGCGAGCAGTACTTC; cdr3_aa: CATREAGGEQYF
v_call: TRBV28; clone_size: once; d_call: .; j_call: TRBJ2-2; cdr3_nt: TGTGCCAGCACCGACCGGGGGACCCACGGGGAGCTGTTTTTT; cdr3_aa: CASTDRGTHGELFF
v_call: TRBV9; clone_size: .; d_call: .; j_call: TRBJ1-6; cdr3_nt: TGTGCCAGCAGCGCGACAGTAGGCAATTCACCCCTCCACTTT; cdr3_aa: CASSATVGNSPLHF